A selection of T cell receptor beta chains follows, all from one sample in a study of T cells in Graves' hyperthyroidism and ophthalmopathy. In TCRdb, the multiplex PCR reads were re-called with MiXCR into one record per CDR3 protein. The data contain a few hundred thousand distinct CDR3 sequences, roughly 15% of them singletons. Sequencing was performed on blood. The receptors derive from a middle-aged woman with Graves' hyperthyroidism. Both conserved end residues are part of each CDR3. The D gene is left open where the match is weak. Clone size is given for some rows only: seen once, a few or many times, or a class if the clone is expanded.

V: TRBV3-1
length: 14
size: few
D: TRBD1
J: TRBJ2-7
DNA: TGTGCCAGCAGCTTTAAAGGACAGGGCGACGAGCAGTACTTC
CDR3: CASSFKGQGDEQYF

V: TRBV29-1
length: 12
size: many
D: .
J: TRBJ2-7
DNA: TGCAGCGTTGGTCAGCGGAGCTACGAGCAGTACTTC
CDR3: CSVGQRSYEQYF

V: TRBV20-1
length: 15
size: .
D: .
J: TRBJ2-3
DNA: TGCAGTGTCAATCTCTCAGGGCGTAGCACAGATACGCAGTATTTT
CDR3: CSVNLSGRSTDTQYF

V: TRBV7-3
length: 15
size: .
D: .
J: TRBJ1-1
DNA: TGTGCCAGCAGCACGGACGGTCGAGGGAACACTGAAGCTTTCTTT
CDR3: CASSTDGRGNTEAFF

V: TRBV7-9
length: 16
size: .
D: TRBD1
J: TRBJ1-2
DNA: TGTGCCAGCAGCTTAATCCTGGACAGGTTGAACTATGGCTACACCTTC
CDR3: CASSLILDRLNYGYTF

V: TRBV7-2
length: 16
size: many
D: .
J: TRBJ2-3
DNA: TGTGCCAGCAGCTTAGAGGGTGGACACATGGGAGATACGCAGTATTTT
CDR3: CASSLEGGHMGDTQYF

V: TRBV28
length: 15
size: many
D: TRBD1
J: TRBJ1-2
DNA: TGTGCCAGCAGTGGTTCGGACAGGGTTAGGGTCGGCTACACCTTC
CDR3: CASSGSDRVRVGYTF

V: TRBV20-1
length: 14
size: few
D: .
J: TRBJ2-2
DNA: TGCAGTGCTAGTTATCGGGGAAAGGGCGGGGAGCTGTTTTTT
CDR3: CSASYRGKGGELFF

V: TRBV12-3/TRBV12-4
length: 15
size: many
D: TRBD1
J: TRBJ2-7
DNA: TGTGCCAGCAGTCCGGGGACAGGGGGCCCCTACGAGCAGTACTTC
CDR3: CASSPGTGGPYEQYF

V: TRBV5-1
length: 13
size: many
D: TRBD1
J: TRBJ2-7
DNA: TGCGCCAGCAGCGGGGGACAGGGCTACGAGCAGTACTTC
CDR3: CASSGGQGYEQYF

V: TRBV20-1
length: 14
size: many
D: TRBD1
J: TRBJ2-7
DNA: TGCAGTGCAAATACCGGGACAGGGCTGTACGAGCAGTACTTC
CDR3: CSANTGTGLYEQYF

V: TRBV12-3/TRBV12-4
length: 15
size: .
D: TRBD2
J: TRBJ2-1
DNA: TGTGCCAGCAGTTCAACGGGGGGAGGGGCTCGCACGAAGTTCTTC
CDR3: CASSSTGGGARTKFF

V: TRBV7-8
length: 15
size: many
D: TRBD2
J: TRBJ2-2
DNA: TGTGCCAGCAGCCCGGGGCAAGCGGGAACCGGGGAGCTGTTTTTT
CDR3: CASSPGQAGTGELFF

V: TRBV2
length: 13
size: many
D: .
J: TRBJ2-2
DNA: TGTGCCACCGGGGGAGCGGTTACCGGGGAGCTGTTTTTT
CDR3: CATGGAVTGELFF

V: TRBV5-1
length: 13
size: few
D: TRBD1
J: TRBJ2-1
DNA: TGCGCCAGCAGCTCCACAGGGGGTGCAGAGCAGTTCTTC
CDR3: CASSSTGGAEQFF

V: TRBV20-1
length: 14
size: many
D: .
J: TRBJ2-5
DNA: TGCAGTGCTAGAGATGGTGGCCCGGGGGAGACCCAGTACTTC
CDR3: CSARDGGPGETQYF

V: TRBV6-2/TRBV6-3
length: 12
size: few
D: .
J: TRBJ2-3
DNA: TGTGCCAGCAGTTACGAGAGAGGTACGCAGTATTTT
CDR3: CASSYERGTQYF

V: TRBV30
length: 13
size: .
D: .
J: TRBJ2-5
DNA: TGTGCCTGGAGTGTACAGGGTACCGAGACCCAGTACTTC
CDR3: CAWSVQGTETQYF

V: TRBV5-1
length: 15
size: many
D: TRBD2
J: TRBJ2-7
DNA: TGCGCCAGCAGCTTGGGGGAGTCTAGCGGGTACGAGCAGTACTTC
CDR3: CASSLGESSGYEQYF

V: TRBV6-1
length: 15
size: many
D: .
J: TRBJ2-7
DNA: TGTGCCAGCAGTGATAGTGGGCTTACCGGGGACGAGCAGTACTTC
CDR3: CASSDSGLTGDEQYF

V: TRBV28
length: 18
size: many
D: TRBD1
J: TRBJ2-7
DNA: TGTGCCAGCACCCCTCCTTGGGGTGGTAGGGGGCGAGCCGGCGAGCAGTACTTC
CDR3: CASTPPWGGRGRAGEQYF

V: TRBV14
length: 18
size: few
D: TRBD2
J: TRBJ2-1
DNA: TGTGCCAGCAGCCAAGATCGGGGACTAGCGGGAGGGCCCCGTGAGCAGTTCTTC
CDR3: CASSQDRGLAGGPREQFF

V: TRBV6-1
length: 16
size: many
D: .
J: TRBJ2-7
DNA: TGTGCCAGCAGTGAAGCTTGGAGGCAGGGTTCCTACGAGCAGTACTTC
CDR3: CASSEAWRQGSYEQYF

V: TRBV5-1
length: 15
size: many
D: .
J: TRBJ2-7
DNA: TGCGCCAGCAGCTTGGCCGTAGGCCCATACGGGGAGCAGTACTTC
CDR3: CASSLAVGPYGEQYF

V: TRBV7-2
length: 16
size: .
D: TRBD2
J: TRBJ2-7
DNA: TGTGCCAGCAGACCCCGTTACGGGACTAGTACCTACGAGCAGTACTTC
CDR3: CASRPRYGTSTYEQYF

V: TRBV7-2
length: 15
size: .
D: .
J: TRBJ2-7
DNA: TGTGCCAGCAGCTTAGGGGACCCGGGTACCTACGAGCAGTACTTC
CDR3: CASSLGDPGTYEQYF

V: TRBV20-1
length: 12
size: many
D: .
J: TRBJ2-3
DNA: TGCAGTGCTAGACCCCGCACAGATACGCAGTATTTT
CDR3: CSARPRTDTQYF

V: TRBV2
length: 14
size: few
D: .
J: TRBJ2-6
DNA: TGTGCCAGCAGTGGTGTGCCTGGGGCCAACGTCCTGACTTTC
CDR3: CASSGVPGANVLTF

V: TRBV9
length: 16
size: many
D: .
J: TRBJ2-1
DNA: TGTGCCAGCAGCCCAGAGGCCGGGGGCACCTACAATGAGCAGTTCTTC
CDR3: CASSPEAGGTYNEQFF

V: TRBV7-6
length: 16
size: many
D: TRBD2
J: TRBJ2-1
DNA: TGTGCCAGCAGCGAGAGACTAGCGGGAGGGCCCTCTGAGCAGTTCTTC
CDR3: CASSERLAGGPSEQFF

V: TRBV10-3
length: 14
size: many
D: .
J: TRBJ2-7
DNA: TGTGCCATCAGGGGAGCGGGCGGGACCTACGAGCAGTACTTC
CDR3: CAIRGAGGTYEQYF

V: TRBV2
length: 14
size: many
D: TRBD2
J: TRBJ2-1
DNA: TGTGCCAGCGGCCCTAGCGGGAGACGAGATGAGCAGTTCTTC
CDR3: CASGPSGRRDEQFF

V: TRBV28
length: 15
size: many
D: .
J: TRBJ2-2
DNA: TGTGCCAGCAGTCCAGCAGGGCCGGGGACCGGGGAGCTGTTTTTT
CDR3: CASSPAGPGTGELFF

V: TRBV12-3/TRBV12-4
length: 15
size: many
D: TRBD2
J: TRBJ2-2
DNA: TGTGCCAGCAGGGCTAGCGGGACGAACACCGGGGAGCTGTTTTTT
CDR3: CASRASGTNTGELFF

V: TRBV14
length: 16
size: few
D: .
J: TRBJ1-6
DNA: TGTGCCAGCAGCCGTGTTGGAAGAGATCGTCGATCACCCCTCCACTTT
CDR3: CASSRVGRDRRSPLHF

V: TRBV2
length: 13
size: many
D: TRBD2
J: TRBJ2-7
DNA: TGTGCCAGCAGTGAGGAGCGGGGCTACGAGCAGTACTTC
CDR3: CASSEERGYEQYF

V: TRBV20-1
length: 17
size: few
D: .
J: TRBJ2-1
DNA: TGCAGTGCTAGAGATTGGAGCTCCGAGAGCTCCTACAATGAGCAGTTCTTC
CDR3: CSARDWSSESSYNEQFF

V: TRBV10-1
length: 15
size: .
D: TRBD1
J: TRBJ2-3
DNA: TGCGCCAGTCCTTTGGGGGACAGGGCCACAGATACGCAGTATTTT
CDR3: CASPLGDRATDTQYF

V: TRBV19
length: 17
size: few
D: TRBD1
J: TRBJ1-5
DNA: TGTGCCAGTAGTAACGCGGGACAGGATTCCCCCAATCAGCCCCAGCATTTT
CDR3: CASSNAGQDSPNQPQHF

V: TRBV11-3
length: 15
size: many
D: .
J: TRBJ1-1
DNA: TGTGCCAGCACGCCCCCTCAATTGGGGCACACTGAAGCTTTCTTT
CDR3: CASTPPQLGHTEAFF

V: TRBV20-1
length: 15
size: .
D: TRBD1
J: TRBJ1-5
DNA: TGCAGTGCTATCGGGACAGGGCCCTTGAATCAGCCCCAGCATTTT
CDR3: CSAIGTGPLNQPQHF

V: TRBV3-1
length: 16
size: many
D: TRBD2
J: TRBJ2-7
DNA: TGTGCCAGCAGCCAAGATCCCAGCGGGAGCTCCTACGAGCAGTACTTC
CDR3: CASSQDPSGSSYEQYF